These T cell receptor beta chains were read from a single sample in a study of response to subunit inactivated influenza vaccine. TCRdb ran MiXCR on the RT-PCR reads and lists one entry per CDR3 protein. The sample lists approximately 520,000 distinct CDR3 sequences; more than 15% were seen once. The sequenced sample was CD4+ T cells sorted from PBMCs, obtained roughly 24 months after vaccination. The source is a man aged 50-75 years who received an inactivated influenza vaccine. The conserved cysteine and the conserved F or W are not part of the CDR3 here.

V	J	length	CDR3
TRBV15	TRBJ1-5	12	ATELDRGKQPQH
TRBV10-2	TRBJ2-7	12	ASSLQAGAYEQY
TRBV5-1	TRBJ2-3	11	ASSSGVGDTQY
TRBV24-1	TRBJ1-1	15	ATSAGDRGRKNTEAF
TRBV20-1	TRBJ2-3	16	SARDLAGGPQRTDTQY
TRBV4-3	TRBJ2-4	14	ASSQDWGLAKNIQY
TRBV7-2	TRBJ1-1	12	ASSLGRPTTEAF
TRBV11-2	TRBJ1-1	13	ASSPVGGGGSEAF
TRBV9	TRBJ1-2	11	ASSVRSSYGYT
TRBV29-1	TRBJ2-1	10	SVVRLADEQF
TRBV11-1	TRBJ2-3	12	ASSTAGGPDTQY
TRBV7-9	TRBJ2-2	12	ASSLGASNGELF
TRBV20-1	TRBJ1-3	13	SATPGALSGNTIY
TRBV4-3	TRBJ1-6	15	ASSQESGQNYNSPLH
TRBV3-1	TRBJ2-2	16	ASSQGRPRTARVGELF
TRBV27	TRBJ1-3	13	ASSSKGHAGNTIY
TRBV10-2	TRBJ2-3	13	ASSREGGKLEAQY
TRBV6-2/TRBV6-3	TRBJ1-1	14	ASSPGDGRLGTEAF
TRBV5-1	TRBJ1-1	11	ASSLGVAAEAF
TRBV6-5	TRBJ2-4	10	ASSYDSGIQY
TRBV6-1	TRBJ1-1	12	ASRRTGKPFEAF
TRBV5-1	TRBJ2-1	13	ASSLGQVSYNEQF
TRBV29-1	TRBJ1-2	14	SVARRPDRGYYGYT
TRBV2	TRBJ2-2	13	ASTGQGLNTGELF
TRBV6-6	TRBJ1-2	11	ASSSDRDGGYT
TRBV29-1	TRBJ2-7	11	SVVGAGETGQY
TRBV28	TRBJ2-1	10	ASSHGRYEQF
TRBV28	TRBJ2-7	10	ASQREFYEQY